This TCR beta chain was obtained from a study of preoperative IRX-2 immunotherapy in early breast cancer. This CDR3 has 15 residues. Trimming removed 0 bases at V and 4 bases at J, with 10 bases between. CDR1 and CDR2 from the germline V gene are MNHGY and SAAAGT. The protocol was immunoSEQ multiplex PCR, while the TCRdb copy is restricted to in-frame clones and leaves out a portion. The sample contains 35,000 to 40,000 clones, roughly four fifths of which appear only once. The treatment is: preoperative locoregional IRX-2 cytokine immunotherapy. Preoperative locoregional IRX-2 cytokine immunotherapy was tested in the phase Ib source study.

This receptor was taken from a human donor with breast cancer. This specimen consisted of lymph node tissue, obtained after IRX-2 immunotherapy. This chain joins TRBV6-8 and TRBJ2-1, with D perhaps matching TRBD1 or TRBD2 (5 bases each). In DNA, the CDR3 is TGTGCCAGCAGTTACTCGGGGACCCAGTACAATGAGCAGTTCTTC. Protein product: CASSYSGTQYNEQFF.